These 28 T cell receptor beta chains were all obtained from the same sample, sequenced in a study of blood T cell repertoires in COVID-19. Sequencing was performed with immunoSEQ multiplex PCR; in TCRdb, only in-frame clones are kept and a portion is missing. The repertoire includes about 260,000 clones, 90% of them detected once, and approximately 4% sits in the top ten. Sequencing was done on a sample of peripheral blood. These receptors all stem from a woman between 40 and 50 years old with acute or convalescent COVID-19.

A remark on this clone: Other DNA sequences of this sample code for an identical CDR3. The chain joins TRBV30 to TRBJ1-1, with a weak D call TRBD1 (5 bases). This CDR3 has 13 residues. The V end was cut by 0 bases, the J end by 3 bases, with 8 bases between. CDR1 and CDR2 from the germline V gene are GTSNPN and SVGIG (reference sequence). This CDR3 reads CAWSVRGYTEAFF. The CDR3 nucleotides are TGTGCCTGGAGTGTACGGGGGTACACTGAAGCTTTCTTT.

Turning to this clone: Other DNA sequences in the same sample also yield this CDR3. V is TRBV7-2 and J is TRBJ2-2; 8 bases align to TRBD2. This CDR3 has 17 residues. Germline CDR1 reads SGHTA; CDR2 reads FQGNSA. V shed 3 bases and J 4 bases; nucleotides not matched to a gene: 10. The CDR3 bases are TGTGCCAGCAGCTTTTGGGGCGCGGGGGGTGGCACCGGGGAGCTGTTTTTT. It codes for CASSFWGAGGGTGELFF.

The chain combines TRBV11-2 with TRBJ1-2; D is unresolved. Trimming removed 0 bases at V and 3 bases at J, with 11 bases between. The length of the CDR3 is 15 residues. Germline lookup yields CDR1 SGHAT and CDR2 FQNNGV. CDR3 amino acids: CASSLDHLVDYGYTF. In DNA form, the CDR3 reads TGTGCCAGCAGCTTAGATCACTTGGTAGACTATGGCTACACCTTC.

V usage is TRBV29-1 and J usage is TRBJ2-7; D gene ambiguous. Trimming took 7 bases from V and 5 from J, leaving 15 bases between them. Looked up from germline, CDR1 is SQVTM and CDR2 is ANQGSEA. There are 12 residues in the CDR3. CDR3 in amino acids: CSDLGVCDEQYV. The CDR3 bases are TGCAGCGACCTAGGTGTTTGCGACGAGCAGTACGTC.

This clone was observed a handful of times. V is TRBV7-9 and J is TRBJ1-3, with D perhaps TRBD1 (6 bases). The CDR3 spans 13 residues. Germline V gene lookup returns CDR1 SEHNR and CDR2 FQNEAQ (reference sequence). V gave up 3 bases and J gave up 4 bases, with 7 bases separating them. The CDR3: CASSFTGGNTIYF. CDR3 DNA: TGTGCCAGCAGCTTTACAGGGGGAAACACCATATATTTT.

J is TRBJ1-6 and V is TRBV19; TRBD1 matches at 10 bases. CDR1 LNHDA and CDR2 SQIVND come from the germline V gene (reference sequence). This CDR3 region has 18 residues. J lost 0 bases, V lost 6 bases, and 8 bases had no gene match. The CDR3 nucleotides read TGTGCCAGTAGAACCGGGACAGGGGCTAGCTCCTATAATTCACCCCTCCACTTT. Amino acid sequence: CASRTGTGASSYNSPLHF.

The rearrangement uses TRBV11-2 and TRBJ1-3; D perhaps matches TRBD1 (6 bases). Germline assignment: CDR1 SGHAT and CDR2 FQNNGV. The CDR3 loop spans 16 amino acids. Trimming removed 2 bases from V and 0 bases from J, with 11 bases in between. CDR3 sequence (DNA): TGTGCCAGCAGCTTATACCAGGGGTCCTCTGGAAACACCATATATTTT. Translation: CASSLYQGSSGNTIYF.

This chain uses TRBV9 with TRBJ2-1; 10 bases match TRBD1. The CDR3 is 15 residues long. The germline V gene encodes CDR1 SGDLS and CDR2 YYNGEE. J lost 8 bases, V lost 3 bases, and 8 bases had no gene match. This CDR3 reads CASSATGQGPDEQFF. CDR3 coding DNA: TGTGCCAGCAGCGCAACGGGACAGGGGCCAGATGAGCAGTTCTTC.

This chain uses TRBV19 with TRBJ1-2, with TRBD1 identical over 8 bases. V trimming: 4 bases; J trimming: 5 bases; junction bases outside the gene matches: 6. Looked up from germline, CDR1 is LNHDA and CDR2 is SQIVND (reference sequence). The CDR3 runs 14 residues. The CDR3 DNA reads as TGTGCCAGTAGTAGAGGGACAGGCGTTTATGGCTACACCTTC. Its translation: CASSRGTGVYGYTF.

CDR3 sequence reads: CASGRDRGETQYF. In DNA, the CDR3 is TGTGCTAGTGGCCGGGACAGGGGAGAGACCCAGTACTTC. This sequence joins TRBV12-5 and TRBJ2-5, with 10 bases fitting TRBD1. This CDR3 spans 13 amino acids. Germline CDR1 reads LGHNT; CDR2 reads FRNRAP. Losses at the gene ends were 6 bases for V and 4 bases for J; bases not matched to a gene: 2.

V is TRBV12-3 or TRBV12-4 and J is TRBJ1-2, with 8 bases that match TRBD1. The CDR3 contains 13 residues. The trim removed 4 bases at V and 4 bases at J, leaving 2 bases unmatched. Here the CDR3 reads CASSSGGRYGYTF. In DNA form, the CDR3 reads TGTGCCAGCAGTTCAGGGGGCCGCTATGGCTACACCTTC.

The chain is built from TRBV24-1 and TRBJ1-5; a weak D match, TRBD1 (5 bases). Between the trimmed V and J ends, which lost 4 bases and 6 bases, there was a span of 9 bases. CDR3 length: 13 residues. Germline CDR1 KGHDR, CDR2 SFDVKD. CDR3 in DNA: TGTGCCACCAGTGAATCAGGGTTTCAGCCCCAGCATTTT. Protein: CATSESGFQPQHF.

The chain couples TRBV5-4 to TRBJ2-7; D may be TRBD1 (6 bases). The V gene lost 4 bases and the J gene lost 5 bases, with 16 bases spanning the gap. CDR1 SGHNT and CDR2 YYREEE come from the germline V gene (reference sequence). The CDR3 sequence is 14 residues long. For the CDR3, the DNA is TGTGCCAGCAGCAACCTGAAGGGGGACCACGAGCAGTACGTC. Encoded protein: CASSNLKGDHEQYV.

V gene TRBV5-4 combines with J gene TRBJ2-2; D call uncertain. The CDR3 is 12 amino acids. Germline CDR1 and CDR2: SGHNT and YYREEE (reference sequence). V was cut by 4 bases and J by 2 bases, with 3 bases left in between. CDR3 sequence (DNA): TGTGCCAGCAGCCCAAACACCGGGGAGCTGTTTTTT. This encodes CASSPNTGELFF.

CDR3 nucleotides: TGTGCCACCAGTGACTCCGGGACAGGGGGTATGTATGAGCAGTTCTTC. This translates into CATSDSGTGGMYEQFF. This chain connects TRBV24-1 to TRBJ2-1; 11 bases are a match to TRBD1. The J segment lost 8 bases and the V segment lost 4 bases, leaving 9 bases of the junction unmatched. This CDR3 has 16 residues. Germline V CDR1 and CDR2: KGHDR, SFDVKD.

The chain combines TRBV10-1 with TRBJ2-3; a possible D gene is TRBD1 (5 bases). Germline CDR1 reads WNHNN; CDR2 reads SYGVQD (reference sequence). The CDR3 is 15 amino acids. Trimming took 0 bases from V and 1 from J, leaving 8 bases between them. The CDR3 region is CASSESETGTDTQYF. The CDR3 DNA sequence: TGCGCCAGCAGTGAGTCGGAGACAGGCACAGATACGCAGTATTTT.

The CDR3 DNA is TGTGCCACCAGTGAACGGACTTATAACTATGGCTACACCTTC. Translating it yields CATSERTYNYGYTF. The rearrangement joins TRBV24-1 to TRBJ1-2; D unresolved. CDR1 and CDR2 from the germline V gene are KGHDR and SFDVKD. The CDR3 is 14 amino acids. Trimming stripped 4 bases from V and 1 base from J, with 9 bases between.

The chain recombines TRBV6-2 or TRBV6-3 with TRBJ2-7; D remains ambiguous. Trimming took off 2 bases at V and 0 bases at J, with 8 bases between the two ends. The CDR3 contains 14 residues. Germline-derived CDR1 and CDR2 are MNHEY and SVGEGT. CDR3 nucleotides: TGTGCCAGCAGTTACGGGCTGGCCTCCTACGAGCAGTACGTC. Its translation: CASSYGLASYEQYV.

This clone was observed a few times. Written as DNA, the CDR3 is TGTGCTAGTGGTTTGGTGTTGGGGCCAGGCGGCTACACCTTC. It yields the protein CASGLVLGPGGYTF. V gene TRBV12-5 combines with J gene TRBJ1-2, with D possibly being TRBD1 (5 bases). The V gene's germline CDR1 is LGHNT and CDR2 FRNRAP. This CDR3 is built from 14 residues. V lost 0 bases, J lost 8 bases, and 13 bases lay in between.

The chain uses TRBV21-1 and TRBJ1-4; no check of the table's D call, TRBD1, against the DNA was made. TRBV21-1 is a recognized pseudogene. The CDR3 consists of 16 residues. CDR3 residues: CASSKEDRSTNEKLFF. The CDR3 region has the DNA TGTGCCAGCAGCAAAGAGGACAGATCAACTAATGAAAAACTGTTTTTT.

The rearrangement links TRBV9 to TRBJ1-2, with TRBD1 matching 8 bases. The CDR3 extends over 16 amino acids. Germline-derived CDR1 and CDR2 are SGDLS and YYNGEE. Trimming cost V 2 bases and J 5 bases; bases outside gene matches: 11. Here the CDR3 DNA reads TGTGCCAGCAGCGTCGCCAAAGGACAGGGCCAGTATGGCTACACCTTC. It specifies CASSVAKGQGQYGYTF.

The chain joins TRBV2 to TRBJ1-1; 7 bases fit TRBD1. From germline, CDR1 is SNHLY and CDR2 FYNNEI. The ends lost 6 bases at V and 7 bases at J; junction bases unmatched: 11. CDR3 size: 14 residues. The CDR3 DNA follows: TGTGCCAGCAGCCGGGACAGCCTGCGGGTTGAAGCTTTCTTT. Amino acids: CASSRDSLRVEAFF.

The rearrangement joins TRBV7-3 to TRBJ1-1; 7 positions agree with TRBD1. Germline CDR1 reads SGHTA; CDR2 reads FQGTGA. With V trimmed by 5 bases and J by 1 base, 7 bases remained unmatched. This CDR3 contains 15 residues. The CDR3 region is CASSRQGLRNTEAFF. CDR3 sequence (DNA): TGTGCCAGCAGCCGACAGGGTTTAAGGAACACTGAAGCTTTCTTT.

The V and J genes are TRBV21-1 and TRBJ1-1. TRBV21-1 is a pseudogene segment. This CDR3 is 17 amino acids long. CDR3 nucleotides: TGTGCCAGCAGTCCTCTACTTTCTAACAAAGGGAGCACTGAAGCTTTCTTT. Amino acid sequence: CASSPLLSNKGSTEAFF.

V is TRBV7-3 and J is TRBJ2-3; 11 bases align to TRBD2. V dropped 5 bases and J dropped 5; count of bases not matched to a gene: 3. Germline V gene sequence: CDR1 SGHTA, CDR2 FQGTGA. The CDR3 runs to 14 residues. The CDR3 sequence: CASSHGTSGDTQYF. For the CDR3, the DNA is TGTGCCAGCAGCCACGGGACTAGCGGAGATACGCAGTATTTT.

This sequence joins TRBV18 and TRBJ2-1; 10 bases fit TRBD2. The trim removed 0 bases at V and 4 bases at J, leaving 0 bases unmatched. There are 15 residues in the CDR3. Germline-derived CDR1 and CDR2 are KGHSH and LQKENI. The CDR3 sequence: CASSPPTSGYNEQFF. The CDR3 DNA reads TGTGCCAGCTCACCACCGACTAGCGGGTACAATGAGCAGTTCTTC.

The chain joins TRBV12-5 to TRBJ1-1, with TRBD1 as a possible D gene (5 bases). This CDR3 region has 15 residues. The V gene lost 0 bases and the J gene lost 4 bases, with 12 bases spanning the gap. Germline CDR1 is LGHNT and CDR2 is FRNRAP. DNA for the CDR3: TGTGCTAGTGGTTTGGTAGACGGGGGAGCCACTGAAGCTTTCTTT. Protein sequence: CASGLVDGGATEAFF.

The V and J genes are TRBV11-2 and TRBJ1-1; 9 positions match TRBD1. Germline V lookup: CDR1 SGHAT, CDR2 FQNNGV. CDR3 length: 16 amino acids. After removal of 6 bases from V and 6 bases from J, the junction contained 14 bases not matched to a gene. CDR3 in DNA: TGTGCCAGCAGTTCCGGGACAGGGATTAGAATCGCTGAAGCTTTCTTT. Translation gives CASSSGTGIRIAEAFF. The full variable domain, completed using reference TRBV11-2 and TRBJ1-1, is EAGVAQSPRYKIIEKRQSVAFWCNPISGHATLYWYQQILGQGPKLLIQFQNNGVVDDSQLPKDRFSAERLKGVDSTLKIQPAKLEDSAVYLCASSSGTGIRIAEAFFGQGTRLTVV.